This T cell receptor (beta chain) was recorded in a study of naive and memory T cell subsets. Findings and limits, study-wide: No ground truth validated the naive and memory repertoire findings. Diversity fell and Gini index rose from naive through CM, EM, EMRA. A clonotype means one alpha or beta sequence, not an alpha/beta pair.

Two oligonucleotides, mixed equimolar, formed the beta constant-region primer covering TRBC1 and TRBC2. The ligated cDNA underwent four PCR rounds using SP2 and nested alpha and beta constant-region primers. TCRdb fed the UMI-ligation and nested PCR reads into MiXCR, producing one record per CDR3 protein. The sample records 95,000 to 150,000 distinct CDR3 sequences, roughly 32% being singletons. This clonotype occurred a few times. Its target is unknown. The germline V and J ends were trimmed by 3 bases and 1 base, with 16 bases remaining between them. CDR1 SGHNT and CDR2 YYREEE come from the germline V gene (reference sequence). The CDR3 consists of 16 residues. Cells stained for CD3, CD4, CD8, CD45RA and CD27 were sorted into four subsets.

The chain links TRBV5-4 to TRBJ1-1, with D perhaps TRBD1 (5 bases). The sequence was collected from a human donor in good health. The specimen sequenced was central memory CD4+ T cells from blood. CDR3 coding DNA: TGTGCCAGCAGCTCTAAGTCGGGACCGAAGAACACTGAAGCTTTCTTT. It translates to CASSSKSGPKNTEAFF.